The entry that follows covers one TCR beta chain sequence. Its cognate antigen is unknown. The sample comes from a study of cytomegalovirus exposure and HLA in healthy donors. General observations from the study: The authors confirmed in vitro that three CMV-associated chains were specific for CMV antigens. In a later analysis, first-cohort TCR clusters were found to tend to co-occur in the 120 or so validation repertoires. Most TCR sequences were seen very rarely across donors, but some public TCRs occurred in many. The study recorded some 160 TCR beta chains that were cytomegalovirus-associated.

This CDR3 is built from 14 residues. Germline V lookup: CDR1 SNHLY, CDR2 FYNNEI. The germline V and J ends were trimmed by 7 bases and 2 bases, with 11 bases remaining between them. TCRdb's table, derived via immunoSEQ multiplex PCR, lists solely in-frame clones and lacks some. The table records 180,000 or so clones, 86% of them present only once. The sequence was obtained from a young man in good health and CMV-seropositive. The J gene is TRBJ1-4, the V gene TRBV2; D ambiguous. The sequencing sample was made of PBMCs. The CDR3 protein is CASTDKWTNEKLFF. CDR3 nucleotides: TGTGCCAGCACGGATAAATGGACTAATGAAAAACTGTTTTTT. Supplemented by reference TRBV2 and TRBJ1-4, the full variable domain reads EPEVTQTPSHQVTQMGQEVILRCVPISNHLYFYWYRQILGQKVEFLVSFYNNEISEKSEIFDDQFSVERPDGSNFTLKIRSTKLEDSAMYFCASTDKWTNEKLFFGSGTQLSVL.